Here is one T cell receptor (beta chain) with its context. This sample is drawn from a study of shared clonotypes between healthy human individuals. The overall study: For every donor, three CD4 naive, three CD4 memory, two CD8 naive and one CD8 memory plates were used.

This table comes from immunoSEQ multiplex PCR, and its TCRdb copy is limited to in-frame clones, with some not included. The repertoire holds 2 million to 3 million clones, with approximately 94% as singletons. Study donors comprised healthy, HIV-negative adults devoid of recent acute infection or vaccination. Naive CD45RA+ and memory CD45RA-negative subsets were split from CD4+ cells. Germline CDR1 is MNHNS and CDR2 is SASEGT. The V segment lost 4 bases and the J segment 7 bases; nucleotides outside the gene matches: 5. This CDR3 comprises 13 residues. The receptor comes from a man aged 18 to 35 in good health. The sequenced material came from naive CD4+ T cells sorted from blood. The subset is: CD45RA+ positively selected. The V call is TRBV6-1, the J call TRBJ1-2; 8 nucleotides line up with TRBD1. The CDR3 protein is CASSVETGAGYTF. DNA for the CDR3: TGTGCCAGCAGTGTCGAGACAGGGGCTGGCTACACCTTC.